The 10 T cell receptor beta chains given below trace back to one sample, sequenced in a study of T cell responses to AZD1222 COVID-19 vaccine (dated by TCRdb to the early 2020s). The library was made by the immunoSEQ multiplex PCR assay. Here the immuneACCESS table is served through TCRdb, limited to in-frame sequences with V and J called. Missing clones are a known gap in these copies; in checked studies unresolved V genes cover under half, and the rest lacks a known reason. The sample profile shows tens of thousands of clones; about 90% of them were found once. The ten top clones hold 2.8% of the sample. This sample's time point label indicates: baseline before first vaccination. What the treatment or condition label conveys for this sample: meningococcal conjugate vaccine given as trial control. This material consisted of peripheral blood, taken on day 0 of MenACWY control vaccination. The receptors were sampled from an adult in good health.

This chain joins TRBV19 and TRBJ2-2; no clear D gene. The CDR3 length is 13 residues. Germline CDR1 is LNHDA and CDR2 is SQIVND (reference sequence). V was clipped by 6 bases and J by 2 bases, with 7 bases between them. CDR3 sequence: CASSDRNTGELFF. The CDR3 DNA reads TGTGCCAGTAGCGACCGCAACACCGGGGAGCTGTTTTTT.

V is TRBV6-5 and J is TRBJ2-7, with D tentatively TRBD2 (5 bases). CDR3 length: 15 amino acids. Germline V lookup: CDR1 MNHEY, CDR2 SVGAGI. V shed 3 bases and J shed 1 base, with 13 bases lying between them. CDR3 residues: CASSYRGTSSYEQYF. The DNA of the CDR3 is TGTGCCAGCAGTTATCGGGGAACTTCATCCTACGAGCAGTACTTC.

The rearrangement uses TRBV11-2 and TRBJ2-7; D gene unclear. The V end was cut by 2 bases, the J end by 2 bases, with 10 bases between. Germline CDR1 reads SGHAT; CDR2 reads FQNNGV. CDR3 length: 14 amino acids. CDR3 sequence (DNA): TGTGCCAGCAGCTTATCCGGTCTTACCTACGAGCAGTACTTC. The encoded protein is CASSLSGLTYEQYF.

The chain carries TRBV19 and TRBJ2-3; 13 nucleotides agree with TRBD2. Per germline, CDR1 LNHDA and CDR2 SQIVND (reference sequence). The CDR3 contains 17 residues. Trimming cost V 3 bases and J 2 bases; bases outside gene matches: 5. The CDR3 DNA is TGTGCCAGTAGTATCCGAGGACTAGCGGGGGCCACAGATACGCAGTATTTT. Its translation is CASSIRGLAGATDTQYF.

The rearrangement joins TRBV19 to TRBJ2-2, with D uncertain. This CDR3 comprises 12 residues. The V gene's germline CDR1 is LNHDA and CDR2 SQIVND (reference sequence). The V gene lost 10 bases and the J gene lost 6 bases, with 12 bases spanning the gap. Here the CDR3 DNA reads TGTGCCATCGAAGAATTAGCCGGGGAGCTGTTTTTT. Translating it yields CAIEELAGELFF.

By sample share, this clone is medium-sized. The chain is built from TRBV7-8 and TRBJ2-7; 9 positions agree with TRBD1. The CDR3 sequence is 15 residues long. Germline lookup yields CDR1 SGHVS and CDR2 FQNEAQ. Trimming took 5 bases from V and 1 from J; bases not matched to a gene: 6. The CDR3 here is CASSVSGTGSYEQYF. CDR3 DNA sequence: TGTGCCAGCAGCGTCAGTGGGACAGGGTCCTACGAGCAGTACTTC.

The V and J genes are TRBV11-2 and TRBJ2-3; 12 bases align to TRBD2. The germline CDR1 and CDR2 sequences are SGHAT and FQNNGV. V was clipped by 4 bases and J by 3 bases; unmatched bases: 2. This CDR3 has 15 residues. In DNA form, the CDR3 reads TGTGCCAGCAGCTCCGGACTAGCGGGGACAGATACGCAGTATTTT. Protein product: CASSSGLAGTDTQYF. Based on the CDR3 plus reference TRBV11-2 and TRBJ2-3, the full variable domain is EAGVAQSPRYKIIEKRQSVAFWCNPISGHATLYWYQQILGQGPKLLIQFQNNGVVDDSQLPKDRFSAERLKGVDSTLKIQPAKLEDSAVYLCASSSGLAGTDTQYFGPGTRLTVL.

The chain links TRBV5-1 to TRBJ1-1, with D maybe TRBD1 (6 bases). CDR1 and CDR2 (germline): SGHRS, YFSETQ. V lost 5 bases and J 5 bases, leaving 25 bases between the germline ends. The CDR3 has 17 amino acids. The CDR3, as DNA: TGCGCCAGCAGACACTTGGGCGATGGGGGGCGGAGGACTGAAGCTTTCTTT. Translating it yields CASRHLGDGGRRTEAFF.

As to this clone: A read error may account for a junction end that differs from germline. The chain carries TRBV9 and TRBJ1-5; D uncertain. This CDR3 comprises 13 residues. Germline V CDR1 and CDR2: SGDLS, YYNGEE. The CDR3 region has the DNA TGTGCCAGCAACGTACTCGGTTTCGCGCCCCAGCATTTT. Protein: CASNVLGFAPQHF.

The chain has TRBV30 and TRBJ2-5; the match to TRBD1 covers 7 bases. Germline V CDR1 and CDR2: GTSNPN, SVGIG (reference sequence). Trimming took 1 base from V and 2 from J; bases not matched to a gene: 1. This CDR3 has 13 amino acids. CDR3: CAWSGRGQETQYF. CDR3 sequence (DNA): TGTGCCTGGAGTGGCAGGGGGCAAGAGACCCAGTACTTC.